This T cell receptor (beta chain) comes out of a study of CD8+ T cells in alopecia areata. Overall study context: Treated patients were scored for severity by percent of scalp affected.

Treatment in this sample: oral pan-JAK inhibitor, 5-10 mg twice daily. Extracted RNA was reverse transcribed, and the resulting cDNA served as sequencing template. The repertoire was sequenced with immunoSEQ multiplex PCR; TCRdb's copy has only in-frame clones and lacks some. In the table there are about 250,000 clones, over 45% of which are singletons. This receptor was obtained from a human donor with alopecia areata. The sample was CD4+ T cells sorted from blood, taken around week 53, from a patient treated with tofacitinib.

The CDR3 DNA reads as TGTGCCAGCTCACCCCGAGGGGTCTTCGACGAGCAGTACTTC. It codes for CASSPRGVFDEQYF. The rearrangement uses TRBV18 and TRBJ2-7; D might be TRBD1 or TRBD2, each matching 5 bases. Germline values: CDR1 KGHSH, CDR2 LQKENI. Trimming left V 3 bases short and J 5 bases short, with 14 bases between. The CDR3 extends over 14 amino acids.